Following are 13 T cell receptor beta chains from one sample sequenced in a study of blood T cell repertoires in COVID-19. The protocol was immunoSEQ multiplex PCR, while the TCRdb copy is restricted to in-frame clones and leaves out a portion. Of 52,000 or so clones listed, about 85% are singletons. Sample: peripheral blood. Receptor source: a woman in her seventies with active COVID-19.

The rearrangement uses TRBV5-4 and TRBJ1-3, with 10 positions matching TRBD1. CDR1 is SGHNT and CDR2 is YYREEE in the germline V gene (reference sequence). The CDR3 extends over 17 amino acids. J lost 4 bases, V lost 2 bases, and 9 bases had no gene match. The CDR3 sequence: CASSFGETGGSGNTIYF. The CDR3 DNA follows: TGTGCCAGCAGCTTTGGGGAGACAGGGGGCTCCGGAAACACCATATATTTT.

CDR3 in DNA: TGCGCCAGCAGCTTACAGGGACAAGAGACCCAGTACTTC. It is translated as CASSLQGQETQYF. This chain uses TRBV10-2 with TRBJ2-5; tentatively, D is TRBD1 (6 bases). V was clipped by 6 bases and J by 2 bases, with 10 bases between them. The germline V gene encodes CDR1 WSHSY and CDR2 SAAADI. CDR3 length equals 13 residues.

J is TRBJ2-1 and V is TRBV15; D possibly corresponds to TRBD2 (6 bases). Germline CDR1 is LNHNV and CDR2 is YYDKDF (reference sequence). The CDR3 contains 14 residues. Deletions cut 0 bases from V and 6 bases from J, with 9 bases between. The CDR3 spells CATSRERRANEQFF. CDR3 DNA sequence: TGTGCCACCAGCAGAGAGAGGAGGGCCAATGAGCAGTTCTTC.

The chain links TRBV5-1 to TRBJ1-2; 10 positions agree with TRBD1. This CDR3 region has 17 residues. The V and J ends lost 6 bases and 1 base, in that order; junction bases with no gene match: 12. Germline V CDR1 and CDR2: SGHRS, YFSETQ. Written as DNA, the CDR3 is TGCGCCAGCACCAGATCCCCGGGACAGGGGTATAACTATGGCTACACCTTC. This gives the protein CASTRSPGQGYNYGYTF. The whole variable domain, filled in from reference TRBV5-1 and TRBJ1-2, reads KAGVTQTPRYLIKTRGQQVTLSCSPISGHRSVSWYQQTPGQGLQFLFEYFSETQRNKGNFPGRFSGRQFSNSRSEMNVSTLELGDSALYLCASTRSPGQGYNYGYTFGSGTRLTVV.

The rearrangement links TRBV20-1 to TRBJ2-5, with D possibly being TRBD2 (7 bases). CDR1 is DFQATT and CDR2 is SNEGSKA in the germline V gene (reference sequence). The V and J ends lost 5 bases and 0 bases respectively, with 16 bases between them. There are 15 residues in the CDR3. The CDR3 reads CSAGGGGGNQETQYF. The CDR3 nucleotides read TGCAGTGCTGGTGGGGGCGGGGGCAACCAAGAGACCCAGTACTTC.

The genes are TRBV5-4 and TRBJ2-5; 10 bases are shared with TRBD1. CDR1 is SGHNT, CDR2 YYREEE, per germline (reference sequence). This CDR3 is built from 15 residues. Trimming removed 4 bases from V and 2 bases from J; junction bases left unmatched: 5. The CDR3 is CASSVGQGEQETQYF. The CDR3 DNA reads TGTGCCAGCAGCGTTGGACAGGGGGAACAAGAGACCCAGTACTTC.

This chain joins TRBV7-8 and TRBJ1-6, with 7 bases fitting TRBD1. Germline values: CDR1 SGHVS, CDR2 FQNEAQ. With V trimmed by 4 bases and J by 10 bases, 7 bases remained unmatched. The CDR3 extends over 14 amino acids. CDR3 region: CASSSGTVKSPLHF. CDR3 in DNA: TGTGCCAGCAGCTCCGGGACAGTCAAATCACCCCTCCACTTT.

The sample holds a few counts of this clone. This chain connects TRBV14 to TRBJ2-1; 8 nucleotides align to TRBD2. The CDR3 is 16 residues long. Looked up from germline, CDR1 is SGHDN and CDR2 is FVKESK. With 4 bases clipped from V and 4 bases from J, the junction kept 9 bases outside the gene matches. CDR3 nucleotides: TGTGCCAGCAGCCCCTGGGGCGGGAGGCCGTACAATGAGCAGTTCTTC. It translates to CASSPWGGRPYNEQFF. Supplemented by reference TRBV14 and TRBJ2-1, the full variable domain reads EAGVTQFPSHSVIEKGQTVTLRCDPISGHDNLYWYRRVMGKEIKFLLHFVKESKQDESGMPNNRFLAERTGGTYSTLKVQPAELEDSGVYFCASSPWGGRPYNEQFFGPGTRLTVL.

The V gene is TRBV19, the J gene TRBJ1-1, with D perhaps matching TRBD1 (5 bases). Germline V gene data show CDR1 as LNHDA and CDR2 as SQIVND (reference sequence). The ends were cut back, 1 base at V and 1 base at J, with 7 bases in the middle. The CDR3 consists of 14 residues. The CDR3 coding sequence is TGTGCCAGTAGTATAGGGGGGGAGAACACTGAAGCTTTCTTT. Translating gives CASSIGGENTEAFF. Supplemented by reference TRBV19 and TRBJ1-1, the full variable domain reads DGGITQSPKYLFRKEGQNVTLSCEQNLNHDAMYWYRQDPGQGLRLIYYSQIVNDFQKGDIAEGYSVSREKKESFPLTVTSAQKNPTAFYLCASSIGGENTEAFFGQGTRLTVV.

This chain links TRBV7-9 with TRBJ1-5; no definite D call. The V gene lost 5 bases and the J gene lost 8 bases, with 13 bases spanning the gap. This CDR3 spans 13 amino acids. CDR1 is SEHNR, CDR2 FQNEAQ, per germline (reference sequence). CDR3 residues: CASSPEPMEPQHF. The DNA of the CDR3 is TGTGCCAGCAGCCCCGAGCCCATGGAGCCCCAGCATTTT.

The J gene is TRBJ2-4, the V gene TRBV4-1, with 15 bases lining up with TRBD2. Germline CDR1 reads MGHRA; CDR2 reads YSYEKL. With 3 bases clipped from V and 1 base from J, the junction kept 4 bases outside the gene matches. The CDR3 length is 18 residues. CDR3 region: CASSQGLAGGSAKNIQYF. The CDR3 DNA reads as TGCGCCAGCAGCCAGGGACTAGCGGGAGGATCCGCCAAAAACATTCAGTACTTC.

This rearrangement joins TRBV18 to TRBJ2-1; D perhaps matches TRBD1 (6 bases). The CDR3 loop spans 16 amino acids. Between the trimmed V and J ends, which lost 3 bases and 6 bases, there was a span of 18 bases. Germline loops: CDR1 KGHSH, CDR2 LQKENI. CDR3 coding DNA: TGTGCCAGCTCACCGGGGACACGCGGGTTCCCCAATGAGCAGTTCTTC. Amino acids: CASSPGTRGFPNEQFF.

The chain employs TRBV6-6 and TRBJ2-7; 9 bases agree with TRBD1. The CDR3 is 15 amino acids. V lost 4 bases to trimming and J lost 6 bases; unmatched junction nucleotides: 10. Looked up from germline, CDR1 is MNHNY and CDR2 is SVGAGI (reference sequence). The CDR3 sequence: CASSSRQGGYGEQYF. The CDR3, as DNA: TGTGCCAGCAGTTCGAGACAGGGGGGATACGGCGAGCAGTACTTC.